Sequencing of this T cell receptor beta chain was carried out in a study of Tregs in tolerant kidney transplant recipients. The study's findings and limits: Biological reproducibility was not directly addressed, but technical replication error appeared minimal. Tolerant patients' donor-specific Tregs expanded beyond overall Tregs, suggesting antigen-driven growth.

On this clone: The antigen is unknown. Sequencing ends 3 residues short of the CDR3 end; the germline J gene provides the rest.

Libraries were prepared by immunoSEQ multiplex PCR; TCRdb keeps only in-frame clonotypes and omits some of them. The repertoire table contains approximately 30,000 clones. With 0 bases clipped from V and 1 base from J, the junction kept 3 bases outside the gene matches. The CDR3 is 16 amino acids. The germline CDR1 and CDR2 sequences are ENHRY and SYGVKD. Related graft donors supplied nonmyeloablative bone marrow transplants, and mixed chimerism was transient. The clonotype originates from a human patient who received a combined kidney and bone marrow transplant. Some T cells may arise from the graft donor. The J gene is TRBJ2-7, the V gene TRBV10-3; TRBD1 aligns across 10 bases. Sample: CD4+ T cells from blood (PBMCs), taken 24 months after the transplant. CDR3 in amino acids: CAISESRTGGSYEQYF. The CDR3 bases that were read are TGTGCCATCAGTGAGTCGAGGACAGGGGGATCCTACGAG.